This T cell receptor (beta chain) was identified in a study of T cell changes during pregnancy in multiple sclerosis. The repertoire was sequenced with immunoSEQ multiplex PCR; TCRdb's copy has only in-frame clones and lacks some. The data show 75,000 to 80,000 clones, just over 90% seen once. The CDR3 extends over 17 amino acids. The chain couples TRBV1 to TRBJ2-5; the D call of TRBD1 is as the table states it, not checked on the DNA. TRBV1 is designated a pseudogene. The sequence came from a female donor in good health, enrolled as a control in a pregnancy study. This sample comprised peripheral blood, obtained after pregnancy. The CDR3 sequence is CTSSHHDPRFDKETQYF. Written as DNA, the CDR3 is TGCACCAGCAGCCACCACGACCCCCGTTTTGACAAAGAGACCCAGTACTTC.